This T cell receptor (beta chain) was retrieved from a study of cytomegalovirus exposure and HLA in healthy donors (dated by TCRdb to about 2017). Regarding the study in general: The approximately 710 repertoires of the first cohort and the 120 or so validation repertoires were produced on the same platform, according to a later analysis. The study aimed to test whether cataloging public T cell receptors could reveal signatures of past pathogen exposure. Along with the approximately 600-subject first cohort, a separate validation cohort of over a hundred different subjects was used. To predict cytomegalovirus infection status, the study brought together high-throughput TCR immunosequencing, statistical association of individual TCRs with disease status, and machine learning.

The germline V gene supplies CDR1 SGHNT and CDR2 YENEEA. A distance of 17 bases separates the germline ends of V and J, which lose 2 bases and 7 bases respectively. Including cysteine and phenylalanine, the CDR3 has 15 amino acids. CDR3 DNA only is kept here, 45 bases in frame from base 1. The study at large found these results: In a later analysis, TCRs clustered in the first cohort were found to also tend to co-occur in the 110 or so validation repertoires, with approximately 95% of cluster scores above 0. Most TCR sequences were observed very rarely across donors, whereas some public TCRs were present in many individuals. A later analysis had no HLA typing for the validation cohort, so co-occurrence there was scored across all 130 or so repertoires. In the study, some 160 TCR beta chains were listed as associated with cytomegalovirus. In vitro tests confirmed that three of the cytomegalovirus-associated TCR beta chains recognize cytomegalovirus antigens. It was suggested by the authors that the approach could potentially be generalized to other disease states and immunological phenotypes. The classifier was reported to diagnose cytomegalovirus status with high specificity and sensitivity in both the original cohort and the validation cohort.

The receptor library was made with the immunoSEQ multiplex PCR assay. Per the original workflow: A statistical classification framework was built to diagnose cytomegalovirus status from the catalog of TCR beta chain sequences. As stored in TCRdb, this immuneACCESS dataset retains in-frame rearrangements with V and J assigned. A fraction of the clones does not appear; measured against another copy, unresolved V genes explain less than half of the discrepancy, and the remainder lacks a known reason. That table furnishes V, J and clone size, whereas the DNA furnished D and trimming. The sample data list 180,000 or so clones, and roughly 86% of these were observed just once. About 7.2% of the sample is in the top ten clones. The donors belonged to the validation cohort of over a hundred subjects, which was separate from the approximately 700-subject first cohort. A note on this clone: Its binding antigen is unknown. Base qualities are not at hand, and no much larger clone is one base apart.

Material: PBMCs. The V and J segments used are TRBV11-3 and TRBJ1-2; TRBD1 might be the D gene, on 5 matching bases. This TCR derives from a man in his thirties or forties in good health and CMV-seropositive. CDR3 region: CASSLHPQGAGGYTF. The nucleotide sequence reads TGTGCCAGCAGCTTACATCCCCAAGGGGCCGGTGGCTACACCTTC. Reference TRBV11-3 and TRBJ1-2 proteins supply the regions before and after the CDR3; the full variable domain is: EAGVVQSPRYKIIEKKQPVAFWCNPISGHNTLYWYLQNLGQGPELLIRYENEEAVDDSQLPKDRFSAERLKGVDSTLKIQPAELGDSAVYLCASSLHPQGAGGYTFGSGTRLTVV.